The rows below give T cell receptor beta chains drawn from one sample of a study of cytomegalovirus exposure and HLA in healthy donors. Sequenced by immunoSEQ multiplex PCR; TCRdb stores in-frame clones only, minus some. This table holds about 210,000 clones. Sample: PBMCs. These receptors were obtained from a woman aged 30 to 39 in good health and CMV-seropositive. Each CDR3 is given with its conserved first and last residue. The D gene is left open where the match is weak.

d_gene: TRBD2
j_gene: TRBJ2-1
v_gene: TRBV7-2
CDR3nt: TGTGCCAGCAGCGCGAGCGGGAGTTCTTACAATGAGCAGTTCTTC
CDR3aa: CASSASGSSYNEQFF

d_gene: TRBD1
j_gene: TRBJ2-7
v_gene: TRBV28
CDR3nt: TGTGCCAGCAGTCCGACAGGGGCGCCTTCCTACGAGCAGTACTTC
CDR3aa: CASSPTGAPSYEQYF

d_gene: TRBD2
j_gene: TRBJ2-1
v_gene: TRBV7-2
CDR3nt: TGTGCCAGCAGCTCATACCCCGGGACTAGCGTCTACAATGAGCAGTTCTTC
CDR3aa: CASSSYPGTSVYNEQFF

d_gene: .
j_gene: TRBJ1-3
v_gene: TRBV5-8
CDR3nt: TGTGCCAGCAGTCCGGACAGCTCTGGAAACACCATATATTTT
CDR3aa: CASSPDSSGNTIYF

d_gene: .
j_gene: TRBJ2-3
v_gene: TRBV29-1
CDR3nt: TGCAGCGTTAAATGGGGCCAGTCCCAAGATACGCAGTATTTT
CDR3aa: CSVKWGQSQDTQYF

d_gene: TRBD2
j_gene: TRBJ2-7
v_gene: TRBV6-5
CDR3nt: TGTGCCAGCAGTCGGACTAGCGGGGGGCTCTACGAGCAGTACTTC
CDR3aa: CASSRTSGGLYEQYF

d_gene: .
j_gene: TRBJ1-3
v_gene: TRBV15
CDR3nt: TGTGCCACCAGCAGAGATCCTGGAGACTCTGGAAACACCATATATTTT
CDR3aa: CATSRDPGDSGNTIYF

d_gene: TRBD1
j_gene: TRBJ1-2
v_gene: TRBV11-1
CDR3nt: TGTGCCAGCAGCCCCGGGACAGGGGTTGGCTACACCTTC
CDR3aa: CASSPGTGVGYTF

d_gene: TRBD1
j_gene: TRBJ2-2
v_gene: TRBV2
CDR3nt: TGTGCCAGCAGTCCCCCACAGGGGGCCGGGGAGCTGTTTTTT
CDR3aa: CASSPPQGAGELFF

d_gene: TRBD1
j_gene: TRBJ1-2
v_gene: TRBV19
CDR3nt: TGTGCCAGTAGTATAGGGGGACAGCCCGGGGGAGTCTATGGCTACACCTTC
CDR3aa: CASSIGGQPGGVYGYTF

d_gene: .
j_gene: TRBJ2-7
v_gene: TRBV6-5
CDR3nt: TGTGCCAGCAGTCCACGACCGGACAGCTCCTACGAGCAGTACTTC
CDR3aa: CASSPRPDSSYEQYF

d_gene: .
j_gene: TRBJ2-7
v_gene: TRBV28
CDR3nt: TGTGCCAGCAGCTTAGAGTATCTCTACGAGCAGTACTTC
CDR3aa: CASSLEYLYEQYF

d_gene: .
j_gene: TRBJ1-2
v_gene: TRBV4-2
CDR3nt: TGTGCCAGCAGCCAAGAAAGCGGGCAAGCAGGTGGCTACACCTTC
CDR3aa: CASSQESGQAGGYTF

d_gene: .
j_gene: TRBJ1-1
v_gene: TRBV28
CDR3nt: TGTGCCAGCAGTCTAGGGGACACCTACACTGAAGCTTTCTTT
CDR3aa: CASSLGDTYTEAFF

d_gene: TRBD1
j_gene: TRBJ1-1
v_gene: TRBV29-1
CDR3nt: TGCAGCGTTGCCCCGGGGACAGGGGGCACTGAAGCTTTCTTT
CDR3aa: CSVAPGTGGTEAFF

d_gene: .
j_gene: TRBJ1-1
v_gene: TRBV25-1
CDR3nt: TGTGCCAGCAGTGAATGGGGGGGCACTGAAGCTTTCTTT
CDR3aa: CASSEWGGTEAFF

d_gene: .
j_gene: TRBJ1-3
v_gene: TRBV7-2
CDR3nt: TGTGCCAGCAGCTTAACATCCGCCTTAGGAAACACCATATATTTT
CDR3aa: CASSLTSALGNTIYF

d_gene: .
j_gene: TRBJ1-2
v_gene: TRBV18
CDR3nt: TGTGCCAGCTCACCACCGGCAGGGGTTAGGAGCTACACCTTC
CDR3aa: CASSPPAGVRSYTF

d_gene: .
j_gene: TRBJ1-3
v_gene: TRBV6-5
CDR3nt: TGTGCCAGCCGCTGGGGCACCGAGATCGGAGCCACCATATATTTT
CDR3aa: CASRWGTEIGATIYF

d_gene: .
j_gene: TRBJ1-4
v_gene: TRBV2
CDR3nt: TGTGCCAGCATCCCCATGAATGGGGCGGTTTTTAACGAAAAACTGTTTTTT
CDR3aa: CASIPMNGAVFNEKLFF

d_gene: TRBD1
j_gene: TRBJ1-6
v_gene: TRBV15
CDR3nt: TGTGCCACCAGCTGGACAGGGTTGAGTTCACCCCTCCACTTT
CDR3aa: CATSWTGLSSPLHF

d_gene: TRBD2
j_gene: TRBJ2-1
v_gene: TRBV11-2
CDR3nt: TGTGCCAGCAGCTTTGGACTAGCGGACTACAATGAGCAGTTCTTC
CDR3aa: CASSFGLADYNEQFF

d_gene: .
j_gene: TRBJ2-7
v_gene: TRBV6-5
CDR3nt: TGTGCCAGCAGTTACTCTCCCGGGGGGCGGGGGGAGCAGTACTTC
CDR3aa: CASSYSPGGRGEQYF

d_gene: .
j_gene: TRBJ2-4
v_gene: TRBV9
CDR3nt: TGTGCCAGCAGCCCCCCCGTTTCCTTAAACATTCAGTACTTC
CDR3aa: CASSPPVSLNIQYF

d_gene: TRBD2
j_gene: TRBJ2-1
v_gene: TRBV6-6
CDR3nt: TGTGCCAGCAGCCCTACTGGGACTAGCGGGACGAATGAGCAGTTCTTC
CDR3aa: CASSPTGTSGTNEQFF

d_gene: .
j_gene: TRBJ1-2
v_gene: TRBV2
CDR3nt: TGTGCCAGCAGTGTACGGGGAGACGGCTACACCTTC
CDR3aa: CASSVRGDGYTF

d_gene: TRBD1
j_gene: TRBJ2-1
v_gene: TRBV11-2
CDR3nt: TGTGCCAGCAGCTCGACAGGGGGCAATGAGCAGTTCTTC
CDR3aa: CASSSTGGNEQFF

d_gene: TRBD1
j_gene: TRBJ2-7
v_gene: TRBV10-3
CDR3nt: TGTGCCATCAGTTATGGACAGGGTGTGAACGAGCAGTACTTC
CDR3aa: CAISYGQGVNEQYF

d_gene: TRBD1
j_gene: TRBJ1-4
v_gene: TRBV11-2
CDR3nt: TGTGCCAGCAGCTCGGGACAGCTTAATGAAAAACTGTTTTTT
CDR3aa: CASSSGQLNEKLFF

d_gene: TRBD1
j_gene: TRBJ2-5
v_gene: TRBV7-9
CDR3nt: TGTACCAGCAGCCCGTCCCGGACAGGGCAAGAGACCCAGTACTTC
CDR3aa: CTSSPSRTGQETQYF

d_gene: TRBD1
j_gene: TRBJ2-7
v_gene: TRBV10-2
CDR3nt: TGCGCCAGCAGTGGACAGGGTTCGGGGGAGCAGTACTTC
CDR3aa: CASSGQGSGEQYF

d_gene: .
j_gene: TRBJ2-5
v_gene: TRBV5-5
CDR3nt: TGTGCCAGCAGCTTGACTCAAGAGACCCAGTACTTC
CDR3aa: CASSLTQETQYF

d_gene: TRBD1
j_gene: TRBJ2-7
v_gene: TRBV6-5
CDR3nt: TGTGCCAGCTGTCTCCGGGACAGGTTCCACGAGCAGTACTTC
CDR3aa: CASCLRDRFHEQYF

d_gene: .
j_gene: TRBJ1-3
v_gene: TRBV6-5
CDR3nt: TGTGCCAGCAGCCCAGACTTTCCATCTGGAAACACCATATATTTT
CDR3aa: CASSPDFPSGNTIYF

d_gene: TRBD2
j_gene: TRBJ2-3
v_gene: TRBV10-3
CDR3nt: TGTGCCATCAGTGGAACCCAACCGGGACTAGCTCTAGACACGCAGTATTTT
CDR3aa: CAISGTQPGLALDTQYF

d_gene: TRBD2
j_gene: TRBJ2-5
v_gene: TRBV7-2
CDR3nt: TGTGCCAGCAGCTTAACAGCGGGAGGTCAAGAGACCCAGTACTTC
CDR3aa: CASSLTAGGQETQYF

d_gene: TRBD1
j_gene: TRBJ1-2
v_gene: TRBV5-1
CDR3nt: TGCGCCAGCAGCTCAGGACAGGCCCTCGCAAACTATGGCTACACCTTC
CDR3aa: CASSSGQALANYGYTF

d_gene: .
j_gene: TRBJ1-4
v_gene: TRBV5-5
CDR3nt: TGTGCCAGCAGTTCCGACTCTAATGAAAAACTGTTTTTT
CDR3aa: CASSSDSNEKLFF

d_gene: TRBD1
j_gene: TRBJ1-2
v_gene: TRBV6-5
CDR3nt: TGTGCCAGCAGCCTGGGACAGAACTATGGCTACACCTTC
CDR3aa: CASSLGQNYGYTF

d_gene: .
j_gene: TRBJ2-5
v_gene: TRBV19
CDR3nt: TGTGCCAGTGCCAGGGACTTCGGGATAGAGACCCAGTACTTC
CDR3aa: CASARDFGIETQYF

d_gene: .
j_gene: TRBJ2-1
v_gene: TRBV7-9
CDR3nt: TGTGCCAGCAGCGGATTTAGCGGACCCTACAATGAGCAGTTCTTC
CDR3aa: CASSGFSGPYNEQFF

d_gene: .
j_gene: TRBJ2-7
v_gene: TRBV4-3
CDR3nt: TGCGCCAGCAGCCAAGAACCCGGCAGGGGCGCCGAGCAGTACTTC
CDR3aa: CASSQEPGRGAEQYF

d_gene: TRBD2
j_gene: TRBJ2-7
v_gene: TRBV11-2
CDR3nt: TGTGCCAGCAGCCTGGGCCTAGCGGGTCCGACCGAGGAAATCTACGAGCAGTACTTC
CDR3aa: CASSLGLAGPTEEIYEQYF

d_gene: TRBD2
j_gene: TRBJ2-1
v_gene: TRBV19
CDR3nt: TGTGCCAGCGTTACTAGCGGGGGCCCCTACAATGAGCAGTTCTTC
CDR3aa: CASVTSGGPYNEQFF

d_gene: TRBD1
j_gene: TRBJ2-3
v_gene: TRBV7-8
CDR3nt: TGTGCCAGCAGCACCTACAGGGGTTGGGGCACAGATACGCAGTATTTT
CDR3aa: CASSTYRGWGTDTQYF

d_gene: TRBD1
j_gene: TRBJ1-2
v_gene: TRBV4-3
CDR3nt: TGCGCCAGCAGCCCGCTCGGACAGGGTGGCTACACCTTC
CDR3aa: CASSPLGQGGYTF

d_gene: TRBD2
j_gene: TRBJ2-3
v_gene: TRBV30
CDR3nt: TGTGCCTGGAGCCCTAGCGGAAAGTGGGTAGATACGCAGTATTTT
CDR3aa: CAWSPSGKWVDTQYF

d_gene: .
j_gene: TRBJ2-1
v_gene: TRBV9
CDR3nt: TGTGCCGGCAGCGTCGGGACAACGAATGAGCAGTTCTTC
CDR3aa: CAGSVGTTNEQFF

d_gene: .
j_gene: TRBJ2-2
v_gene: TRBV7-9
CDR3nt: TGTGCCAGCAGCTTAGCGGGAGCGGCCGGGGAGCTGTTTTTT
CDR3aa: CASSLAGAAGELFF

d_gene: TRBD1
j_gene: TRBJ1-4
v_gene: TRBV9
CDR3nt: TGTGCCAGCAGCGAGAGGGGACAGGGGGCCAAAAAACTGTTTTTT
CDR3aa: CASSERGQGAKKLFF

d_gene: .
j_gene: TRBJ1-2
v_gene: TRBV2
CDR3nt: TGTGCCAGCACCGAGGTCGACCTTTACTACACCTTC
CDR3aa: CASTEVDLYYTF

d_gene: .
j_gene: TRBJ1-2
v_gene: TRBV2
CDR3nt: TGTGCCAGCAGTGAAAACAGGGAGTCGCATGGCTACACCTTC
CDR3aa: CASSENRESHGYTF

d_gene: TRBD1
j_gene: TRBJ1-2
v_gene: TRBV5-5
CDR3nt: TGTGCCAGCAGCGCGGACCACAGGGGGCATGGCTACACCTTC
CDR3aa: CASSADHRGHGYTF

d_gene: .
j_gene: TRBJ2-2
v_gene: TRBV15
CDR3nt: TGTGCCACCAGCAGAGATCGTCTCCGGGAGCTGTTTTTT
CDR3aa: CATSRDRLRELFF

d_gene: .
j_gene: TRBJ1-1
v_gene: TRBV19
CDR3nt: TGTGCCAGTAGTCTCAGGTCTGGGAACACTGAAGCTTTCTTT
CDR3aa: CASSLRSGNTEAFF

d_gene: .
j_gene: TRBJ2-7
v_gene: TRBV18
CDR3nt: TGTGCCAGCTCACCAGGGTCAGGGGTAATTTACGAGCAGTACTTC
CDR3aa: CASSPGSGVIYEQYF

d_gene: TRBD2
j_gene: TRBJ2-1
v_gene: TRBV28
CDR3nt: TGTGCCAGCAGTACTGGACTAGCTTACAATGAGCAGTTCTTC
CDR3aa: CASSTGLAYNEQFF

d_gene: TRBD1
j_gene: TRBJ1-2
v_gene: TRBV19
CDR3nt: TGTGCCAGTATCAATTCCATGTGGGACAGGTCCCCAGGGGGCTACACCTTC
CDR3aa: CASINSMWDRSPGGYTF

d_gene: TRBD1
j_gene: TRBJ2-3
v_gene: TRBV5-1
CDR3nt: TGCGCCAGCAGCCAAGGACAGGGGGCAGATACGCAGTATTTT
CDR3aa: CASSQGQGADTQYF

d_gene: TRBD1
j_gene: TRBJ2-1
v_gene: TRBV7-2
CDR3nt: TGTGCCAGCGGGGACAGGGGGGGCGAGAGCTCCTACAATGAGCAGTTCTTC
CDR3aa: CASGDRGGESSYNEQFF